This is a list of T cell receptor beta chains from one sample in a study of shared clonotypes between healthy human individuals. TCRdb keeps only in-frame clones here, not all; method: immunoSEQ multiplex PCR. The sample includes approximately 2,000,000 clones, 93% of them seen just once. The material sequenced was naive CD8+ T cells from PBMCs. These receptors came from a young man in good health. Some clones in this sample may be carry-over from other donors' samples. CDR3s include the opening cysteine and the closing phenylalanine or tryptophan. A D gene is named only where the DNA matches it firmly. Clone size is not always given. Where it is, it says once, few, many or a class for expanded clones.

d_gene: TRBD1; v_gene: TRBV11-3; abundance: NA; j_gene: TRBJ2-1; CDR3aa: CASSSPGQGVYEQFF; CDR3nt: TGTGCCAGCAGCTCACCGGGACAGGGGGTGTATGAGCAGTTCTTC
d_gene: NA; v_gene: TRBV7-9; abundance: NA; j_gene: TRBJ1-4; CDR3aa: CASSQGPEKLFF; CDR3nt: TGTGCCAGCAGCCAGGGCCCAGAAAAACTGTTTTTT
d_gene: TRBD2; v_gene: TRBV7-6; abundance: NA; j_gene: TRBJ2-5; CDR3aa: CASSQTSGIVETQYF; CDR3nt: TGTGCCAGCAGCCAGACTAGCGGGATTGTAGAGACCCAGTACTTC
d_gene: NA; v_gene: TRBV7-6; abundance: once; j_gene: TRBJ2-2; CDR3aa: CASSLYAEGNTGELFF; CDR3nt: TGTGCCAGCAGCTTATATGCCGAGGGTAACACCGGGGAGCTGTTTTTT
d_gene: TRBD1; v_gene: TRBV7-9; abundance: NA; j_gene: TRBJ2-3; CDR3aa: CASSLAGTASTDTQYF; CDR3nt: TGTGCCAGCAGCTTAGCGGGGACAGCTAGCACAGATACGCAGTATTTT
d_gene: NA; v_gene: TRBV27; abundance: NA; j_gene: TRBJ1-6; CDR3aa: CASSLSRGASPLHF; CDR3nt: TGTGCCAGCAGTTTATCCAGGGGAGCCTCACCCCTCCACTTT
d_gene: NA; v_gene: TRBV6-5; abundance: NA; j_gene: TRBJ1-1; CDR3aa: CASSYNSDTEAFF; CDR3nt: TGTGCCAGCAGTTACAACAGCGACACTGAAGCTTTCTTT
d_gene: TRBD2; v_gene: TRBV28; abundance: NA; j_gene: TRBJ2-2; CDR3aa: CASSLPVERENTGELFF; CDR3nt: TGTGCCAGCAGTTTGCCGGTGGAGCGGGAGAACACCGGGGAGCTGTTTTTT
d_gene: NA; v_gene: TRBV7-9; abundance: NA; j_gene: TRBJ1-1; CDR3aa: CASSQIRGLRTEAFF; CDR3nt: TGTGCCAGCAGCCAAATTCGGGGGCTTCGGACTGAAGCTTTCTTT
d_gene: NA; v_gene: TRBV7-9; abundance: NA; j_gene: TRBJ2-7; CDR3aa: CASTLGGEQYF; CDR3nt: TGTGCCAGCACCCTGGGGGGCGAGCAGTACTTC
d_gene: NA; v_gene: TRBV28; abundance: NA; j_gene: TRBJ1-5; CDR3aa: CASSFLVGQPQHF; CDR3nt: TGTGCCAGCAGTTTCCTTGTAGGTCAGCCCCAGCATTTT
d_gene: TRBD2; v_gene: TRBV19; abundance: NA; j_gene: TRBJ2-7; CDR3aa: CASSISGESYEQYF; CDR3nt: TGTGCCAGTAGTATTAGCGGGGAGAGCTACGAGCAGTACTTC
d_gene: NA; v_gene: TRBV5-4; abundance: NA; j_gene: TRBJ2-7; CDR3aa: CASKGQAYEQYF; CDR3nt: TGTGCCAGCAAAGGACAAGCCTACGAGCAGTACTTC
d_gene: NA; v_gene: TRBV9; abundance: once; j_gene: TRBJ1-1; CDR3aa: CASSVGGGKNTEAFF; CDR3nt: TGTGCCAGCAGCGTAGGCGGAGGGAAGAACACTGAAGCTTTCTTT
d_gene: NA; v_gene: TRBV7-9; abundance: NA; j_gene: TRBJ2-7; CDR3aa: CASSLPGLSYEQYF; CDR3nt: TGTGCCAGCAGCTTACCGGGACTGTCCTACGAGCAGTACTTC